This entry features one T cell receptor beta chain sequence. Its target is not known. The junction departs from the called germline gene at one end, perhaps through a read error. The CDR3 sequence is 16 residues long. Germline loops: CDR1 MGHRA, CDR2 YSYEKL. The TCRbeta library was prepared with unique molecular identifiers. TCRdb itself ran the PCR reads through MiXCR, one entry per CDR3 protein. The data hold a few hundred thousand distinct CDR3 sequences, with around 27% observed a single time. The sample originates from a study of T-cell reconstitution after alpha-beta-depleted transplantation in children. Study-wide findings and caveats: For some patients, TCRbeta diversity was high at day 60 because of recipient T cells and thymic progenitors that survived.

The material was PBMCs, obtained before TCRalphabeta/CD19-depleted stem cell transplant. The clonotype comes from a boy younger than two with Wiskott-Aldrich syndrome, due to receive a stem cell transplant. This chain uses TRBV4-1 with TRBJ1-1, with D uncertain. The CDR3 nucleotides are TGCGCCAGCAGCCAAGATATGACGGGCTCCGGGAACACTGAAGCTTTT. Its translation is CASSQDMTGSGNTEAF.